This T cell receptor beta chain is from a study of blood T cell repertoires in COVID-19. Some clones are missing from TCRdb's copy, which holds only in-frame ones; the method was immunoSEQ multiplex PCR. Seen here are nearly 250,000 clones, about 82% observed once, and the top ten hold about 9.1%. The study drew participants aged about 18 to 89 years from fewer than 30 US areas. This CDR3 is built from 16 residues. Trimming cost V 4 bases and J 1 base; bases outside gene matches: 6. CDR1 and CDR2 (germline): ENHRY, SYGVKD. The rearrangement uses TRBV10-3 and TRBJ1-4; TRBD1 agrees at 7 bases. The clonotype comes from a woman between 50 and 59 years old with acute COVID-19. The material sequenced was PBMCs or T cells enriched from blood (not recorded which). CDR3 region: CAISARQGRTNEKLFF. CDR3 DNA: TGTGCCATCAGTGCCCGACAGGGTCGAACTAATGAAAAACTGTTTTTT.